These 8 T cell receptor beta chains came from one sample sequenced in a study of Ad26.COV2.S vaccination and SARS-CoV-2 variants. The sample's treatment: 15 to 20 received Ad26.COV2.S at low or high dose, single or two shots; roughly five received placebo; per-sample allocation not given. Day 63 after the first injection of vaccine or placebo was the sampling time. Sequencing used immunoSEQ multiplex PCR; TCRdb keeps in-frame clones, though not all of them. The sample has about 680,000 clones, around 92% seen once. The sequencing here drew on peripheral blood, taken in a trial of Ad26.COV2.S vaccine versus placebo. The source of these receptors is a person between 18 and 60 years old who received the Ad26.COV2.S COVID-19 vaccine or a placebo.

This chain uses TRBV10-3 with TRBJ1-2, with D maybe TRBD1 (5 bases). The V and J ends lost 6 bases and 8 bases respectively, with 19 bases between them. Germline-derived CDR1 and CDR2 are ENHRY and SYGVKD. The CDR3 totals 14 residues. CDR3 nucleotides: TGTGCCATCAGCGTCGACAGTAAAAGAGGAGGCTACACCTTC. It encodes CAISVDSKRGGYTF.

The chain combines TRBV7-3 with TRBJ2-6, with D possibly matching TRBD2 (7 bases). In germline, CDR1 is SGHTA, CDR2 FQGTGA. Trimming left V 5 bases short and J 4 bases short, with 21 bases between. The CDR3 has 18 amino acids. The chain's CDR3 is CASSTLGGAADGANVLTF. CDR3 DNA sequence: TGTGCCAGCAGCACGTTAGGGGGGGCGGCCGACGGGGCCAACGTCCTGACTTTC.

The gene calls are TRBV14 and TRBJ2-7, with a weak D call TRBD2 (6 bases). V was cut by 0 bases and J by 2 bases, with 14 bases left in between. CDR1 and CDR2 (germline): SGHDN, FVKESK. The CDR3 runs to 16 residues. The CDR3 spells CASSQDSSAGAYEQYF. In DNA form, the CDR3 reads TGTGCCAGCAGCCAAGATTCTAGCGCGGGCGCCTACGAGCAGTACTTC.

The rearrangement joins TRBV7-6 to TRBJ2-2; TRBD1 or TRBD2 may be the D gene (5 bases each). V dropped 6 bases and J dropped 3 bases, with 11 bases sitting between them. The CDR3 totals 14 residues. Germline V CDR1 and CDR2: SGHVS, FNYEAQ. In nucleotides, the CDR3 is TGTGCCAGCAGAGGGGACGGCTACACCGGGGAGCTGTTTTTT. It encodes CASRGDGYTGELFF.

This chain uses TRBV18 with TRBJ2-1; D might be TRBD1 (5 bases). Trimming removed 2 bases at V and 9 bases at J, with 17 bases between. Germline lookup yields CDR1 KGHSH and CDR2 LQKENI. The CDR3 is made up of 15 amino acids. This CDR3 is CASSPVSAGSGEQFF. CDR3 nucleotide sequence: TGTGCCAGCTCACCAGTGTCGGCAGGGTCAGGTGAGCAGTTCTTC.

The rearrangement joins TRBV10-3 to TRBJ2-5; the D gene is possibly TRBD1 (5 bases). Looked up from germline, CDR1 is ENHRY and CDR2 is SYGVKD. V lost 0 bases and J lost 5, with 13 bases in between. The CDR3 consists of 15 residues. CDR3 loop: CAISESAGWLETQYF. CDR3 nucleotide sequence: TGTGCCATCAGTGAGTCGGCAGGGTGGCTGGAGACCCAGTACTTC.

This chain joins TRBV6-5 and TRBJ1-2, with TRBD1 as a possible D gene (6 bases). Germline assignment: CDR1 MNHEY and CDR2 SVGAGI. The CDR3 contains 12 residues. The germline V and J ends were trimmed by 10 bases and 2 bases, with 11 bases remaining between them. The CDR3 bases are TGTGCCACCCTACAGGGCAACTATGGCTACACCTTC. As protein: CATLQGNYGYTF.

V and J are TRBV30 and TRBJ2-1; TRBD2 matches at 7 bases. J lost 6 bases, V lost 1 base, and 12 bases had no gene match. Germline CDR1 reads GTSNPN; CDR2 reads SVGIG (reference sequence). This CDR3 is 16 amino acids long. In DNA, the CDR3 is TGTGCCTGGAGTGAATCCGGGACTGGGAGGGGCAATGAGCAGTTCTTC. Protein sequence: CAWSESGTGRGNEQFF.